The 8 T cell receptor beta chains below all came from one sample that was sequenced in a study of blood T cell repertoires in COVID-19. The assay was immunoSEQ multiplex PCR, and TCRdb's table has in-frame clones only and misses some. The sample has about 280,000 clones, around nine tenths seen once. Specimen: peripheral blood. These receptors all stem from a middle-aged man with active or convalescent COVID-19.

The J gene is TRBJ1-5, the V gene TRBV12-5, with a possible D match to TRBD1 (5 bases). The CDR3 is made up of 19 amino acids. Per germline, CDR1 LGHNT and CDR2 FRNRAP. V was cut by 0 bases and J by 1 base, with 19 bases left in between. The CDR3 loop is CASGLVRGAVTPSNQPQHF. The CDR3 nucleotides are TGTGCTAGTGGTTTGGTACGCGGGGCAGTTACCCCAAGCAATCAGCCCCAGCATTTT.

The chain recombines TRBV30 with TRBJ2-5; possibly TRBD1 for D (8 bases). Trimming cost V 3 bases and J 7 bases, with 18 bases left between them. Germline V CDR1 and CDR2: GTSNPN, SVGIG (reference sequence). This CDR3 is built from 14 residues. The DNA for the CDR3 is TGTGCCTGGAGGGGGGACAGGTCGGGAGGGACCCAGTACTTC. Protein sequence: CAWRGDRSGGTQYF.

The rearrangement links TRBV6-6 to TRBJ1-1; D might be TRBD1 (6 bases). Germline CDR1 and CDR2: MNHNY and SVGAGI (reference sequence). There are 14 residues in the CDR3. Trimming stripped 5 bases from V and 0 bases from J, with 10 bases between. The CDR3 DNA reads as TGTGCCAGCAGTAAGGACAGTCTGAACACTGAAGCTTTCTTT. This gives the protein CASSKDSLNTEAFF.

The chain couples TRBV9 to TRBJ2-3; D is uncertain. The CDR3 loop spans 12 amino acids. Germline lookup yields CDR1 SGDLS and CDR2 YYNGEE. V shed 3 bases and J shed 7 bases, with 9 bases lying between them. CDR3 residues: CASSGLRNTQYF. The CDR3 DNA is TGTGCCAGCAGCGGTCTGAGGAATACGCAGTATTTT.

Written as DNA, the CDR3 is TGTGCCAGCAGCCTAGTTAACAATGAGCAGTTCTTC. Protein sequence: CASSLVNNEQFF. The chain employs TRBV7-6 and TRBJ2-1; D call uncertain. The V end lost 5 bases, the J end lost 5 bases, and 7 bases lay between the germline ends. The length of the CDR3 is 12 residues. Germline-derived CDR1 and CDR2 are SGHVS and FNYEAQ.

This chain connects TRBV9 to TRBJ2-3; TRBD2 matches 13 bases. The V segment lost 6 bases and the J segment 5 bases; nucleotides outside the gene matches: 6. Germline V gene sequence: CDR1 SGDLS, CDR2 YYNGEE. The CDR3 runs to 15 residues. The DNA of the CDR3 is TGTGCCAGCACCACTAGCGGGGGGGCGGTAGATACGCAGTATTTT. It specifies CASTTSGGAVDTQYF. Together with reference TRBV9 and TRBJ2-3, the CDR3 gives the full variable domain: DSGVTQTPKHLITATGQRVTLRCSPRSGDLSVYWYQQSLDQGLQFLIQYYNGEERAKGNILERFSAQQFPDLHSELNLSSLELGDSALYFCASTTSGGAVDTQYFGPGTRLTVL.

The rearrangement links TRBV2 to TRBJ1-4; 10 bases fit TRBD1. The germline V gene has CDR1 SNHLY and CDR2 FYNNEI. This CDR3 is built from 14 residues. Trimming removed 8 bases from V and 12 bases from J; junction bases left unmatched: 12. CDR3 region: CASSGTGAPGELFF. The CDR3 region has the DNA TGTGCCAGCTCCGGGACAGGGGCCCCTGGGGAACTGTTTTTT.

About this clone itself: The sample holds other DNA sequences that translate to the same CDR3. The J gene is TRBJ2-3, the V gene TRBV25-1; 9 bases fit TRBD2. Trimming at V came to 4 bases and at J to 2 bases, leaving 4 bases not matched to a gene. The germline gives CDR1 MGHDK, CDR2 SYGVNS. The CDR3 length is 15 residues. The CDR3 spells CASSGGRENTDTQYF. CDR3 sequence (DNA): TGTGCCAGCAGTGGCGGGAGGGAGAACACAGATACGCAGTATTTT.